The next 9 T cell receptor beta chains were all read from a single sample in a study of cytomegalovirus exposure and HLA in healthy donors. The PCR used 60 Vbeta and 13 Jbeta primers. Profiled with immunoSEQ multiplex PCR; TCRdb holds only in-frame clones, not every one. The sample has roughly 120,000 clones; more than 60% are singletons. The specimen was PBMCs. All receptors come from a woman aged 35 to 49 in good health and CMV-seronegative.

The rearrangement joins TRBV7-3 to TRBJ2-1; D uncertain. Trimming shortened V by 6 bases and J by 6 bases, and 15 bases separated the two germline ends. CDR1 and CDR2 from the germline V gene are SGHTA and FQGTGA. The CDR3 totals 14 residues. CDR3: CASSNNYGINEQFF. In nucleotides, the CDR3 is TGTGCCAGCAGTAATAACTACGGCATCAATGAGCAGTTCTTC.

This chain uses TRBV19 with TRBJ2-1; a possible D gene is TRBD2 (6 bases). This CDR3 is 12 amino acids long. V was pared by 10 bases and J by 3 bases, with 10 bases between. Germline V gives CDR1 LNHDA, CDR2 SQIVND (reference sequence). The CDR3, as DNA: TGTGCCACCGCGGGATACTACAATGAGCAGTTCTTC. This translates into CATAGYYNEQFF.

CDR3 in DNA: TGCGCCAGCAGCCAAACCGCCGAGGCGGGGAGGATCAATCAGCCCCAGCATTTT. Its translation is CASSQTAEAGRINQPQHF. The rearrangement links TRBV4-1 to TRBJ1-5; D is undetermined. V dropped 2 bases and J dropped 3 bases, with 20 bases sitting between them. The CDR3 is 18 residues long. CDR1 and CDR2 from the germline V gene are MGHRA and YSYEKL.

In nucleotides, the CDR3 is TGTGCCAGCAGTGAAGGGCGGGGGCCCGGCTACGAGCAGTACTTC. Its translation is CASSEGRGPGYEQYF. The gene calls are TRBV2 and TRBJ2-7; D is possibly TRBD2 (7 bases). Germline assignment: CDR1 SNHLY and CDR2 FYNNEI. This CDR3 contains 15 residues. The V gene lost 1 base and the J gene lost 3 bases, with 13 bases spanning the gap.

The J gene is TRBJ2-3, the V gene TRBV10-3, with 10 bases aligning to TRBD1. Germline CDR1 ENHRY, CDR2 SYGVKD. The CDR3 runs 16 residues. V shed 8 bases, J shed 2 bases, and the junction held 10 bases outside the gene matches. The CDR3 sequence: CAIERTGGTSTDTQYF. The CDR3 DNA follows: TGTGCCATCGAGAGGACAGGGGGGACTTCCACAGATACGCAGTATTTT.

The chain has TRBV7-6 and TRBJ2-1; 7 positions agree with TRBD1. V lost 5 bases to trimming and J lost 4 bases; unmatched junction nucleotides: 8. This CDR3 comprises 15 residues. CDR1 is SGHVS and CDR2 is FNYEAQ in the germline V gene. CDR3 in DNA: TGTGCCAGCAGCCCCGGGGACAGACCATACAATGAGCAGTTCTTC. This codes for CASSPGDRPYNEQFF. Combining the CDR3 with reference TRBV7-6 and TRBJ2-1 gives the whole variable domain GAGVSQSPRYKVTKRGQDVALRCDPISGHVSLYWYRQALGQGPEFLTYFNYEAQQDKSGLPNDRFSAERPEGSISTLTIQRTEQRDSAMYRCASSPGDRPYNEQFFGPGTRLTVL.

The V call is TRBV6-1, the J call TRBJ1-3; D remains unclear. Germline V lookup: CDR1 MNHNS, CDR2 SASEGT. The CDR3 is 19 amino acids. V lost 2 bases and J 0 bases, leaving 20 bases between the germline ends. The CDR3 is CASSEMAGGVESSGNTIYF. CDR3 nucleotides: TGTGCCAGCAGTGAAATGGCGGGTGGGGTGGAGAGCTCTGGAAACACCATATATTTT.

V is TRBV10-3 and J is TRBJ2-3, with 10 bases identical to TRBD2. The germline V gene has CDR1 ENHRY and CDR2 SYGVKD. The CDR3 runs to 17 residues. With V trimmed by 8 bases and J by 2 bases, 13 bases remained unmatched. The DNA of the CDR3 is TGTGCCATCTCCCGCGAGGGACTAGCGACAAACACAGATACGCAGTATTTT. It codes for CAISREGLATNTDTQYF.

This clone has a handful of counts. This chain connects TRBV19 to TRBJ2-4; 11 bases map to TRBD2. Per germline, CDR1 LNHDA and CDR2 SQIVND (reference sequence). There are 14 residues in the CDR3. With 5 bases clipped from V and 8 bases from J, the junction kept 5 bases outside the gene matches. CDR3 in DNA: TGTGCCAGTAGTGTAGCGGGAGGGCGCTACATTCAGTACTTC. It specifies CASSVAGGRYIQYF.